The source of this TCR beta chain is a study of monozygotic twins with inflammatory bowel disease. Germline V gene sequence: CDR1 DFQATT, CDR2 SNEGSKA (reference sequence). The CDR3 covers 13 residues. Details on this clonotype: Its target is not known.

An amount of approximately 3,800 ng of total RNA was used for each TCR library. Nested PCRs (approximately 16 and 10 cycles, two total) were applied to TCRalpha and TCRbeta cDNA. After re-calling the 5' RACE reads, TCRdb lists one entry per CDR3 protein, DNA absent. This sample's table has approximately 100,000 distinct CDR3 sequences. Study results and limitations: Twins with IBD had fewer clonotypes in common with others than healthy twins, particularly during disease activity.

The V and J genes are TRBV20-1 and TRBJ1-1; TCRdb calls TRBD1, which cannot be checked without DNA. The source of this sequence is a human donor with ulcerative colitis or Crohn's disease, or a healthy co-twin of an affected twin (not recorded which). Sequencing was performed on blood. CDR3 protein: CSALSGANTEAFF.